Listed below are T cell receptor beta chains from one sample, sequenced in a study of PD-L1 blockade in urothelial cancer. Using immunoSEQ multiplex PCR, the repertoire was profiled, and TCRdb retains in-frame clones only, with some absent. The data contain 100,000 to 150,000 clones, about 82% of them singletons. The sample consisted of PBMCs, taken around atezolizumab (anti-PD-L1) treatment. Receptors were obtained from a man aged 50-59 years with urothelial cancer. Each CDR3 is given with its conserved first and last residue. The order of the fields is D gene, V gene, clone size, J gene, CDR3 protein, CDR3 DNA. A D gene is named only where the DNA matches it firmly. A clone size is listed for some rows: how often the clone was seen (once, few, many), or a class if it is expanded.

>.|TRBV11-2|.|TRBJ1-3
CASSLQTESSGNTIYF
TGTGCCAGCAGCTTGCAGACTGAGAGCTCTGGAAACACCATATATTTT
>.|TRBV23-1|.|TRBJ1-5
CASSQSGNQPQHF
TGCGCCAGCAGTCAGTCGGGGAATCAGCCCCAGCATTTT
>TRBD2|TRBV10-3|.|TRBJ2-1
CAISASGRRNEQFF
TGTGCCATCAGTGCTAGCGGGAGGAGGAATGAGCAGTTCTTC
>.|TRBV27|.|TRBJ1-4
CASSRRALNEKLFF
TGTGCCAGCAGCCGCCGCGCTCTTAATGAAAAACTGTTTTTT
>TRBD2|TRBV5-4|.|TRBJ2-2
CASSPTSGTVNTGELFF
TGTGCCAGCAGCCCGACTAGCGGGACAGTTAACACCGGGGAGCTGTTTTTT
>TRBD1|TRBV27|.|TRBJ2-2
CASRLTGGGGELFF
TGTGCCAGCCGACTGACAGGGGGCGGGGGGGAGCTGTTTTTT
>.|TRBV28|.|TRBJ1-4
CASSTAPGVGYEKLFF
TGTGCCAGCAGTACCGCCCCGGGTGTCGGCTATGAAAAACTGTTTTTT
>.|TRBV19|.|TRBJ1-2
CASSYGYTF
TGTGCCAGTTCATATGGCTACACCTTC
>.|TRBV6-1|.|TRBJ2-1
CASRQGHEQFF
TGTGCCAGCAGGCAGGGCCATGAGCAGTTCTTC
>.|TRBV7-7|.|TRBJ2-5
CASSFAGAETQYF
TGTGCTAGCAGCTTCGCAGGGGCAGAGACCCAGTACTTC
>.|TRBV10-3|.|TRBJ2-7
CAISDQGFSYEQYF
TGTGCCATCAGTGATCAGGGGTTCTCCTACGAGCAGTACTTC
>.|TRBV20-1|once|TRBJ1-1
CSANNRAEAFF
TGCAGTGCTAACAACAGGGCTGAAGCTTTCTTT